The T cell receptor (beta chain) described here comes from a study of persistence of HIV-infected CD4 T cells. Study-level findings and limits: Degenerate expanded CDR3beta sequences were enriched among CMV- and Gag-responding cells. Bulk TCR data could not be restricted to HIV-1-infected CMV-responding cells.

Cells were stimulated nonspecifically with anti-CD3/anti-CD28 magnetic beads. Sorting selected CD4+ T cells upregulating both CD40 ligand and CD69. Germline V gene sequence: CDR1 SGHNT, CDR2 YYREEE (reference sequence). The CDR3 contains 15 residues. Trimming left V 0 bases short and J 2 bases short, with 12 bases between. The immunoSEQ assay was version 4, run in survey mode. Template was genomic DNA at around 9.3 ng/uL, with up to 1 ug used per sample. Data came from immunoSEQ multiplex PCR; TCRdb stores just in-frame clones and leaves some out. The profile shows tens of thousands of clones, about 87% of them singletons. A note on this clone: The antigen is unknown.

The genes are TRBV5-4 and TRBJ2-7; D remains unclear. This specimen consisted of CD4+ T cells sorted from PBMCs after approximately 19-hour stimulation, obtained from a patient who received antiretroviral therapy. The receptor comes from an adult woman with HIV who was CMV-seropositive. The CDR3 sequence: CASSLGTGGTYEQYF. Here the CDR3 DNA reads TGTGCCAGCAGCTTGGGAACGGGTGGGACCTACGAGCAGTACTTC. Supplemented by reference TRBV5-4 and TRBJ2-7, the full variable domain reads ETGVTQSPTHLIKTRGQQVTLRCSSQSGHNTVSWYQQALGQGPQFIFQYYREEENGRGNFPPRFSGLQFPNYSSELNVNALELDDSALYLCASSLGTGGTYEQYFGPGTRLTVT.